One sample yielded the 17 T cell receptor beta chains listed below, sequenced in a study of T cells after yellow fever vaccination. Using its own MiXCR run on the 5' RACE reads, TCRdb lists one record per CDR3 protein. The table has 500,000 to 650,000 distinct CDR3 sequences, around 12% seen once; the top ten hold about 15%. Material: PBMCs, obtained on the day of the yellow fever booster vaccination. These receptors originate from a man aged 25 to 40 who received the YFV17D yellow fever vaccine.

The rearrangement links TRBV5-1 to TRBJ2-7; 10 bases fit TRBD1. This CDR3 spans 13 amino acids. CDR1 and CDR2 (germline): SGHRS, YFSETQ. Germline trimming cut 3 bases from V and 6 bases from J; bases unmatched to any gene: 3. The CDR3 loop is CASSWGTGAEQYF. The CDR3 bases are TGCGCCAGCAGCTGGGGGACAGGGGCCGAGCAGTACTTC.

The DNA for the CDR3 is TGTGCCAGCAGTTCCCACGGGACAGGGGACCACGAGCAGTACTTC. Protein sequence: CASSSHGTGDHEQYF. This chain connects TRBV28 to TRBJ2-7; 10 bases line up with TRBD1. The CDR3 length is 15 residues. V shed 4 bases and J 5 bases; nucleotides not matched to a gene: 8. The germline V gene encodes CDR1 MDHEN and CDR2 SYDVKM.

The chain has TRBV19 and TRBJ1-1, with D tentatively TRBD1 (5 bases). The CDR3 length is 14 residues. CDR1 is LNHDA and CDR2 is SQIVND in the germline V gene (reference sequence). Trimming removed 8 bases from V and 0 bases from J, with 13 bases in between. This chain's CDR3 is CASRWGQMNTEAFF. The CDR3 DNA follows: TGTGCCAGTCGATGGGGCCAGATGAACACTGAAGCTTTCTTT.

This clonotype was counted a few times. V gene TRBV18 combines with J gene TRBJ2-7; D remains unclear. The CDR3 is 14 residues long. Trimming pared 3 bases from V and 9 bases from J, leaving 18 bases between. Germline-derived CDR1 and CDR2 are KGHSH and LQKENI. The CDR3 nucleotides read TGTGCCAGCTCACCGGGGTCGCAGCTACGAGGGCAGTACTTC. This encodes CASSPGSQLRGQYF.

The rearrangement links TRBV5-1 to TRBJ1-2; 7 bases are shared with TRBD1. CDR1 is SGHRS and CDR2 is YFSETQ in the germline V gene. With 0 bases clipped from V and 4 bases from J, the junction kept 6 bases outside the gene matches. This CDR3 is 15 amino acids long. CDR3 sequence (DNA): TGCGCCAGCAGCTTGGCCTGGACAGGCGGCTATGGCTACACCTTC. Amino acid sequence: CASSLAWTGGYGYTF.

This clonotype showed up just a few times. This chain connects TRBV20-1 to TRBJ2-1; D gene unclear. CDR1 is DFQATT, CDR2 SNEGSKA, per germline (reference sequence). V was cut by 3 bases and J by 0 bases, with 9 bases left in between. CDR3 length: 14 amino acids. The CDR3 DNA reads TGCAGTGCTAGGAAGCCTGGCTCCTACAATGAGCAGTTCTTC. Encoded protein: CSARKPGSYNEQFF.

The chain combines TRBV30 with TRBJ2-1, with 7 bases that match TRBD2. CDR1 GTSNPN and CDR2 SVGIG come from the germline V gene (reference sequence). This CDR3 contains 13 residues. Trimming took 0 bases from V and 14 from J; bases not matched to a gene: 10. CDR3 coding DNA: TGTGCCTGGAGTGTAGAGGCGGGAGCGAGGAAGTTCTTC. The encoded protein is CAWSVEAGARKFF. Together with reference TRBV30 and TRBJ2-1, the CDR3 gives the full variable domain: SQTIHQWPATLVQPVGSPLSLECTVEGTSNPNLYWYRQAAGRGLQLLFYSVGIGQISSEVPQNLSASRPQDRQFILSSKKLLLSDSGFYLCAWSVEAGARKFFGPGTRLTVL.

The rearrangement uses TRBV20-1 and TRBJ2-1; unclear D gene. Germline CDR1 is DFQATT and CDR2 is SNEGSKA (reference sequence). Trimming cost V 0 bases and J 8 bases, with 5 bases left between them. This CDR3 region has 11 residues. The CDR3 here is CSARDWYEQFF. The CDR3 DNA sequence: TGCAGTGCTAGAGATTGGTATGAGCAGTTCTTC.

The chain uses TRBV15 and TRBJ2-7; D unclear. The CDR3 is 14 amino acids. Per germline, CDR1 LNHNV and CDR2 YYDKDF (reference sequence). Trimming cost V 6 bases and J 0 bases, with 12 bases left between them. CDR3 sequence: CATRDQPSSYEQYF. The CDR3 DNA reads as TGTGCCACCAGAGACCAGCCTAGCTCCTACGAGCAGTACTTC. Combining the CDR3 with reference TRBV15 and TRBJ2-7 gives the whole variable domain DAMVIQNPRYQVTQFGKPVTLSCSQTLNHNVMYWYQQKSSQAPKLLFHYYDKDFNNEADTPDNFQSRRPNTSFCFLDIRSPGLGDTAMYLCATRDQPSSYEQYFGPGTRLTVT.

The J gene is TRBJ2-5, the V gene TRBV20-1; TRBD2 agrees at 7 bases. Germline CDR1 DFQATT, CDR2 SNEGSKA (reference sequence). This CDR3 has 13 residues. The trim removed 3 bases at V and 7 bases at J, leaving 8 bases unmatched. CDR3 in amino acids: CSARIAGVGTQYF. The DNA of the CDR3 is TGCAGTGCTAGGATTGCGGGAGTTGGGACCCAGTACTTC.

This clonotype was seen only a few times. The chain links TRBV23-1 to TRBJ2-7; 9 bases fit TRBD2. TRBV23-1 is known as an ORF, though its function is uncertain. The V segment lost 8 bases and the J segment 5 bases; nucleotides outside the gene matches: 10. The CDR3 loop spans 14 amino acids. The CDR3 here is CASALWTSDHEQYF. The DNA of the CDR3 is TGCGCCAGCGCTCTTTGGACTAGCGACCACGAGCAGTACTTC.

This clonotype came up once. The CDR3 region has the DNA TGTGCCAGCAGTCCGGGACTAGCGTGGGTCTTCCGAGAGACCCAGTACTTC. Translated: CASSPGLAWVFRETQYF. The chain links TRBV12-3 or TRBV12-4 to TRBJ2-5; 10 positions agree with TRBD2. V lost 5 bases and J lost 4; bases outside the gene matches: 13. This CDR3 region has 17 residues.

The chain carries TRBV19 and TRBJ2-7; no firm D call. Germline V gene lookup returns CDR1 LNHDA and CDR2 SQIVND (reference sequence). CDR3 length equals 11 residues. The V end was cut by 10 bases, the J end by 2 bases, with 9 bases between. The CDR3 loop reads CATLGPYEQYF. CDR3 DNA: TGTGCCACGCTCGGACCCTACGAGCAGTACTTC.

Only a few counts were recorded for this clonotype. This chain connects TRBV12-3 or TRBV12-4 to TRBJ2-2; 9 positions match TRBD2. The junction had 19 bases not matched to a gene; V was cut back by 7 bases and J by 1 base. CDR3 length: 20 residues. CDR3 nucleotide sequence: TGTGCCAGCAATCACGGATATGGCGGGAGGGCCTCGGGGAACACCGGGGAGCTGTTTTTT. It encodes CASNHGYGGRASGNTGELFF.

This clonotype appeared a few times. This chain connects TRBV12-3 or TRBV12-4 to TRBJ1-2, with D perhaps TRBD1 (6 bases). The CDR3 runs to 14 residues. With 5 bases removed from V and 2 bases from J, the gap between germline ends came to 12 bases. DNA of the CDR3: TGTGCCAGCAGTCGTGGGGGCGGAAACTATGGCTACACCTTC. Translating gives CASSRGGGNYGYTF.

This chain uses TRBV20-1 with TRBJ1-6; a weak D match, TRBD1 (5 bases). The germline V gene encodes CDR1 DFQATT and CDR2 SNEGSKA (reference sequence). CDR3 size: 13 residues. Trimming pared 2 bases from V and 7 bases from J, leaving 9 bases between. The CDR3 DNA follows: TGCAGTGCTAGACCATCAGGGAATTCACCCCTCCACTTT. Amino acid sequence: CSARPSGNSPLHF.

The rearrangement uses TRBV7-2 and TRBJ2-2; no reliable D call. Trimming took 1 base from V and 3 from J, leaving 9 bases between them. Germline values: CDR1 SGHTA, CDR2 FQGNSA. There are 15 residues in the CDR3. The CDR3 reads CASSLVLAYTGELFF. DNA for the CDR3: TGTGCCAGCAGCTTAGTACTTGCCTACACCGGGGAGCTGTTTTTT.